A single sample gave rise to the 16 T cell receptor beta chains below, sequenced in a study of blood T cell repertoires in COVID-19. Method: immunoSEQ multiplex PCR; TCRdb's copy keeps in-frame clones and lacks some. The sample carries around 400,000 clones, around 87% recorded once. The source material was peripheral blood. Receptors originate from a woman in her sixties with COVID-19, enrolled during active disease.

The V call is TRBV27, the J call TRBJ2-1; TRBD2 is a possible D gene (5 bases). CDR1 and CDR2 (germline): MNHEY, SMNVEV (reference sequence). Between the trimmed V and J ends, which lost 5 bases and 5 bases, there was a span of 16 bases. CDR3 length equals 15 residues. CDR3 in amino acids: CASSISGFSNNEQFF. The CDR3 DNA is TGTGCCAGCAGTATAAGCGGCTTCTCTAACAATGAGCAGTTCTTC.

CDR3 loop: CASSQGLRGEAFF. Here the CDR3 DNA reads TGTGCCAGCAGCCAAGGTCTTAGGGGTGAAGCTTTCTTT. The chain uses TRBV3-1 (or the pseudogene TRBV3-2) and TRBJ1-1, with a weak D call TRBD1 (5 bases). V was shortened by 1 base and J by 7 bases, with 10 bases between the two germline ends. Germline lookup yields CDR1 LGHDT and CDR2 YNNKEL (reference sequence). This CDR3 region has 13 residues.

The rearrangement uses TRBV7-2 and TRBJ2-3; TRBD2 aligns across 11 bases. Germline-derived CDR1 and CDR2 are SGHTA and FQGNSA. The CDR3 consists of 15 residues. J lost 7 bases, V lost 4 bases, and 7 bases had no gene match. This CDR3 reads CASSSLAGGFYTQYF. CDR3 DNA: TGTGCCAGCAGCTCCCTAGCGGGGGGCTTTTATACGCAGTATTTT.

This chain connects TRBV9 to TRBJ1-2, with D hard to call. The germline V gene has CDR1 SGDLS and CDR2 YYNGEE. The length of the CDR3 is 13 residues. V gave up 4 bases and J gave up 8 bases, with 15 bases separating them. In DNA form, the CDR3 reads TGTGCCAGCAGCACCCCGGCCGGGTGGGGCTACACCTTC. It codes for CASSTPAGWGYTF.

The chain uses TRBV6-5 and TRBJ1-1; D gene uncertain. The V gene lost 7 bases and the J gene lost 1 base, with 16 bases spanning the gap. The CDR3 consists of 15 residues. Germline V CDR1 and CDR2: MNHEY, SVGAGI. The chain's CDR3 is CASTAREPRNTEAFF. The CDR3 DNA follows: TGTGCCAGCACCGCTAGGGAGCCTAGGAACACTGAAGCTTTCTTT.

The chain links TRBV15 to TRBJ1-6, with D perhaps matching TRBD1 (5 bases). This CDR3 is built from 16 residues. Germline CDR1 reads LNHNV; CDR2 reads YYDKDF (reference sequence). The V and J ends lost 4 bases and 4 bases respectively, with 14 bases between them. CDR3 coding DNA: TGTGCCACCAGCACGGGGTGGGGGGGTTATAATTCACCCCTCCACTTT. Translated, it gives CATSTGWGGYNSPLHF.

There are a few counts of this clone. This chain joins TRBV7-9 and TRBJ1-4; no definite D call. Trimming removed 3 bases from V and 0 bases from J, with 2 bases in between. CDR1 and CDR2 (germline): SEHNR, FQNEAQ (reference sequence). The CDR3 has 13 amino acids. CDR3 loop: CASSFSTNEKLFF. As DNA, the CDR3 is TGTGCCAGCAGCTTCTCAACTAATGAAAAACTGTTTTTT.

The rearrangement links TRBV5-1 to TRBJ1-2, with a tentative D call TRBD1 (6 bases). The V end was cut by 3 bases, the J end by 6 bases, with 18 bases between. CDR3 size: 15 residues. Germline values: CDR1 SGHRS, CDR2 YFSETQ. CDR3 loop: CASSWTYRDSNGYTF. CDR3 sequence (DNA): TGCGCCAGCAGCTGGACATACAGGGATTCAAATGGCTACACCTTC.

The chain carries TRBV2 and TRBJ2-3, with 8 bases aligning to TRBD2. The germline gives CDR1 SNHLY, CDR2 FYNNEI. This CDR3 has 17 amino acids. The ends lost 3 bases at V and 8 bases at J; junction bases unmatched: 16. CDR3 DNA sequence: TGTGCCAGCAGTGATAGGGCCAGCGGGGGCCGGGATCGTACGCAGTATTTT. This sequence encodes CASSDRASGGRDRTQYF.

The chain uses TRBV27 and TRBJ2-6; D is uncertain. V lost 5 bases and J lost 0, with 11 bases in between. CDR3 length equals 16 residues. Germline-derived CDR1 and CDR2 are MNHEY and SMNVEV (reference sequence). Here the CDR3 reads CASSPRDFSGANVLTF. The CDR3 DNA reads as TGTGCCAGCAGTCCGCGTGACTTCTCTGGGGCCAACGTCCTGACTTTC.

The DNA for the CDR3 is TGTGCCAGCATCCCCAGAGGGACTGCGGCCTACGAGCAGTACTTC. Its protein product is CASIPRGTAAYEQYF. The gene calls are TRBV28 and TRBJ2-7, with TRBD2 as a possible D gene (6 bases). V was shortened by 7 bases and J by 2 bases, with 18 bases between the two germline ends. The CDR3 is made up of 15 amino acids. Germline CDR1 and CDR2: MDHEN and SYDVKM.

The CDR3: CASSLQLAGGRETQYF. CDR3 in DNA: TGTGCCAGCAGCTTGCAACTAGCGGGGGGCAGGGAGACCCAGTACTTC. This chain joins TRBV5-4 and TRBJ2-5; 12 bases match TRBD2. The CDR3 covers 16 residues. Per germline, CDR1 SGHNT and CDR2 YYREEE (reference sequence). The V segment lost 1 base and the J segment 5 bases; nucleotides outside the gene matches: 6.

This clone was picked up one time. The CDR3 here is CASSQGASNQPQHF. In nucleotides, the CDR3 is TGTGCCAGCAGCCAAGGGGCAAGCAATCAGCCCCAGCATTTT. V and J are TRBV3-1 (or the pseudogene TRBV3-2) and TRBJ1-5; D is unclear. The length of the CDR3 is 14 residues. Germline CDR1 is LGHDT and CDR2 is YNNKEL (reference sequence). Trimming stripped 1 base from V and 1 base from J, with 5 bases between.

The rearrangement joins TRBV28 to TRBJ1-1, with D unclear. The CDR3 extends over 11 amino acids. CDR1 MDHEN and CDR2 SYDVKM come from the germline V gene. The germline V and J ends were trimmed by 6 bases and 7 bases, with 9 bases remaining between them. For the CDR3, the DNA is TGTGCCAGCAGAAGCCCCGTTGAAGCTTTCTTT. As protein: CASRSPVEAFF.

The chain couples TRBV6-5 to TRBJ1-6, with 7 positions matching TRBD1. The CDR3 contains 15 residues. V shed 4 bases, J shed 8 bases, and the junction held 8 bases outside the gene matches. Per germline, CDR1 MNHEY and CDR2 SVGAGI. CDR3: CASSSVTGTHSPLHF. As DNA, the CDR3 is TGTGCCAGCAGTTCGGTGACAGGGACCCATTCACCCCTCCACTTT.

This chain uses TRBV6-5 with TRBJ1-4; no reliable D call. CDR1 and CDR2 (germline): MNHEY, SVGAGI. CDR3 length: 13 residues. Trimming pared 10 bases from V and 0 bases from J, leaving 9 bases between. CDR3 DNA: TGTGCCACCACTCCCTCAACTAATGAAAAACTGTTTTTT. Amino acid sequence: CATTPSTNEKLFF.